These 7 T cell receptor beta chains share one sample of origin, sequenced in a study of CD8 T cells in ankylosing spondylitis. Regarding the study as a whole: A TCR beta motif made of 7 to 9 highly homologous variants seemed typical of ankylosing spondylitis blood.

Each CDR3 protein is one row after TCRdb ran MiXCR on the 5' RACE reads. The table lists about 210,000 distinct CDR3 sequences, approximately 7.4% of them singletons. No antigen has been assigned to these receptors. The specimen was blood, either unsorted or a sorted T cell fraction (not recorded which). Receptor source: a male donor with ankylosing spondylitis.

This clonotype was observed many times. V gene TRBV5-4 combines with J gene TRBJ2-3; TRBD2 matches at 7 bases. The CDR3 has 15 amino acids. Trimming removed 2 bases from V and 3 bases from J; junction bases left unmatched: 6. Germline V lookup: CDR1 SGHNT, CDR2 YYREEE (reference sequence). The CDR3: CASSLWSGVTDTQYF. In DNA form, the CDR3 reads TGTGCCAGCAGCTTATGGAGCGGGGTAACAGATACGCAGTATTTT.

This clonotype was found many times. This chain links TRBV4-2 with TRBJ2-7; D is possibly TRBD1 (5 bases). This CDR3 is built from 15 residues. CDR1 is LGHNA and CDR2 is YNFKEQ in the germline V gene. The ends were cut back, 1 base at V and 3 bases at J, with 13 bases in the middle. CDR3 coding DNA: TGTGCCAGCAGCCAAGGGGCAGGGTTCAACTACGAGCAGTACTTC. Protein: CASSQGAGFNYEQYF.

This clonotype was seen many times. The chain is built from TRBV7-9 and TRBJ1-2; 9 positions match TRBD1. The CDR3 covers 15 residues. The germline V gene has CDR1 SEHNR and CDR2 FQNEAQ (reference sequence). Trimming cost V 0 bases and J 5 bases; bases outside gene matches: 4. For the CDR3, the DNA is TGTGCCAGCAGCTTAGCGGGACAGGGAATTTATGGCTACACCTTC. Translated: CASSLAGQGIYGYTF.

This clonotype has a count of ten or more. This chain uses TRBV10-3 with TRBJ2-2; 7 bases are a match to TRBD1. There are 17 residues in the CDR3. Looked up from germline, CDR1 is ENHRY and CDR2 is SYGVKD. V dropped 6 bases and J dropped 0; count of bases not matched to a gene: 10. This CDR3 is CAISSLTGTANTGELFF. Written as DNA, the CDR3 is TGTGCCATCAGCTCACTCACCGGGACAGCGAACACCGGGGAGCTGTTTTTT.

This clonotype was seen more than once but under ten times. The CDR3 DNA reads as TGCGCCAGCAGCCTGAAAAAGGGTAGCAATCAGCCCCAGCATTTT. Protein product: CASSLKKGSNQPQHF. The chain is built from TRBV4-3 and TRBJ1-5; D is unclear. Trimming shortened V by 4 bases and J by 0 bases, and 10 bases separated the two germline ends. Germline values: CDR1 LGHNA, CDR2 YSLEER. CDR3 size: 15 residues.

This clonotype came up many times. The CDR3 DNA follows: TGTGCCAGCAGACTGTCTCGAAACACCATATATTTT. This encodes CASRLSRNTIYF. This chain uses TRBV6-1 with TRBJ1-3; D is unresolved. Germline V gene data show CDR1 as MNHNS and CDR2 as SASEGT. This CDR3 has 12 amino acids. V was cut by 6 bases and J by 5 bases, with 8 bases left in between.

This clonotype has a count of ten or more. This chain connects TRBV28 to TRBJ2-3; TRBD1 aligns across 10 bases. The CDR3 is 16 amino acids. The J segment lost 1 base and the V segment lost 6 bases, leaving 7 bases of the junction unmatched. Germline V CDR1 and CDR2: MDHEN, SYDVKM. In DNA form, the CDR3 reads TGTGCCAGCAGCATAACTGACAGGGGGCGCACAGATACGCAGTATTTT. It yields the protein CASSITDRGRTDTQYF.